One sample yielded the 7 T cell receptor beta chains listed below, sequenced in a study of blood T cell repertoires in COVID-19. Repertoires were generated with immunoSEQ multiplex PCR, while TCRdb's copy carries only in-frame clones and drops some. The data hold about 190,000 clones, with 86% observed a single time. Sequencing input: PBMCs or T cells enriched from blood (not recorded which). The receptors come from a woman younger than 45 who had recovered from COVID-19.

J is TRBJ2-5 and V is TRBV28, with a weak D call TRBD1 (6 bases). Germline V gives CDR1 MDHEN, CDR2 SYDVKM. This CDR3 region has 12 residues. Trimming took 5 bases from V and 4 from J, leaving 8 bases between them. CDR3 DNA sequence: TGTGCCAGCAGTCAGGGGATAGAGACCCAGTACTTC. It is translated as CASSQGIETQYF.

The DNA for the CDR3 is TGTGCCAGCAGCGAAGGGACTAGCGGTTCCTCCTACAATGAGCAGTTCTTC. Translated: CASSEGTSGSSYNEQFF. The chain has TRBV11-3 and TRBJ2-1; the match to TRBD2 covers 11 bases. V was pared by 5 bases and J by 0 bases, with 6 bases of the junction left unmatched. There are 17 residues in the CDR3. The germline V gene has CDR1 SGHNT and CDR2 YENEEA.

In this sample, this clone turned up once. The rearrangement links TRBV24-1 to TRBJ2-7; a possible D gene is TRBD1 (6 bases). The CDR3 spans 14 residues. The V gene lost 9 bases and the J gene lost 0 bases, with 14 bases spanning the gap. Germline V gene lookup returns CDR1 KGHDR and CDR2 SFDVKD. This chain's CDR3 is CATSDSLSSYEQYF. CDR3 bases: TGTGCCACCTCGGACAGTCTGAGCTCCTACGAGCAGTACTTC.

The chain has TRBV7-9 and TRBJ2-3; perhaps TRBD2 as D (6 bases). The CDR3 sequence is 16 residues long. Deletions cut 4 bases from V and 3 bases from J, with 17 bases between. From germline, CDR1 is SEHNR and CDR2 FQNEAQ (reference sequence). DNA for the CDR3: TGTGCCAGCAGCTCGAGAACCGGGAGTTCGACAGATACGCAGTATTTT. Amino acid sequence: CASSSRTGSSTDTQYF.

V and J are TRBV25-1 and TRBJ2-2, with D hard to call. The CDR3 is 13 residues long. Germline lookup yields CDR1 MGHDK and CDR2 SYGVNS. V lost 8 bases to trimming and J lost 1 base, with 8 bases between them. The CDR3 DNA sequence: TGTGCCAGCCACTACCTGAACACCGGGGAGCTGTTTTTT. Translating gives CASHYLNTGELFF. The entire variable domain, with the rest obtained from reference TRBV25-1 and TRBJ2-2, is as follows: EADIYQTPRYLVIGTGKKITLECSQTMGHDKMYWYQQDPGMELHLIHYSYGVNSTEKGDLSSESTVSRIRTEHFPLTLESARPSHTSQYLCASHYLNTGELFFGEGSRLTVL.

The J gene is TRBJ1-5, the V gene TRBV20-1; weak D call: TRBD1 (5 bases). Germline V gene lookup returns CDR1 DFQATT and CDR2 SNEGSKA (reference sequence). There are 11 residues in the CDR3. V was shortened by 6 bases and J by 3 bases, with 6 bases between the two germline ends. The CDR3 DNA is TGCAGTGCAGGGGACAATCAGCCCCAGCATTTT. Translation gives CSAGDNQPQHF.

V and J are TRBV7-2 and TRBJ2-3; D is ambiguous. V gave up 1 base and J gave up 5 bases, with 13 bases separating them. The CDR3 runs 15 residues. Germline CDR1 is SGHTA and CDR2 is FQGNSA. CDR3 coding DNA: TGTGCCAGCAGCTTAGGAGGTGCGACGGAAGATACGCAGTATTTT. It is translated as CASSLGGATEDTQYF.